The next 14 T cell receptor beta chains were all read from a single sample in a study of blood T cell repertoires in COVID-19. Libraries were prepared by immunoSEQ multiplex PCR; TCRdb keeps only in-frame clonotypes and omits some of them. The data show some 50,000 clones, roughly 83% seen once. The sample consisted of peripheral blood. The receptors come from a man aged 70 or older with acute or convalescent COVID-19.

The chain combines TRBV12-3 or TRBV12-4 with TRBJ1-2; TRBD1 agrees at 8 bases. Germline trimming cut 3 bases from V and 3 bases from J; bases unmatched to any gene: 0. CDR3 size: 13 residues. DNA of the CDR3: TGTGCCAGCAGTTTCAGGGGGCACTATGGCTACACCTTC. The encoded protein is CASSFRGHYGYTF.

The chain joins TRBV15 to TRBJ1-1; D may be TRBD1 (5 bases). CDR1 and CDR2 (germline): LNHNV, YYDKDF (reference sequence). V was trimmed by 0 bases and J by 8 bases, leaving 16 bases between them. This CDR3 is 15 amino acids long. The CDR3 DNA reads TGTGCCACCAGCAGAGATAATATCGGGGGGTTGGAAGCTTTCTTT. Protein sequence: CATSRDNIGGLEAFF.

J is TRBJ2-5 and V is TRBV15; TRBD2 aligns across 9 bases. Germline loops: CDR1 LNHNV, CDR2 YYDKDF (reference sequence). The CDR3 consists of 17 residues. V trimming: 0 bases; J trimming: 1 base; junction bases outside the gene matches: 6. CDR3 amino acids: CATSRDRAGGAQETQYF. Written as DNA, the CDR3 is TGTGCCACCAGCAGAGATCGTGCGGGGGGGGCCCAAGAGACCCAGTACTTC.

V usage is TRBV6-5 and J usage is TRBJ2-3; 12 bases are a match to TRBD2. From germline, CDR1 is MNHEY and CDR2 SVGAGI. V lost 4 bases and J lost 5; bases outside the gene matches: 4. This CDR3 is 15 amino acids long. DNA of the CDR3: TGTGCCAGCAGTTCCCCGACTAGCGGGAGAGATACGCAGTATTTT. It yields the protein CASSSPTSGRDTQYF.

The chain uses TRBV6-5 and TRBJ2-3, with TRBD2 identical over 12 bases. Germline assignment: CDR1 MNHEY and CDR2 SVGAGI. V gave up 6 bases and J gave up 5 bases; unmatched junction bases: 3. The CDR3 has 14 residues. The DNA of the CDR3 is TGTGCCAGCAGCTTGGGACTAGCGGGAGATACGCAGTATTTT. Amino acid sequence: CASSLGLAGDTQYF.

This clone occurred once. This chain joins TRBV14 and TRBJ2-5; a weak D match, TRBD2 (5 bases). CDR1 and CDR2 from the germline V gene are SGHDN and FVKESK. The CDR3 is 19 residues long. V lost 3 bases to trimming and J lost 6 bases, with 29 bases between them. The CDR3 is CASSHPPPGPVKRGKTQYF. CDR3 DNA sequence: TGTGCCAGCAGCCACCCTCCACCCGGGCCGGTAAAAAGAGGGAAGACCCAGTACTTC.

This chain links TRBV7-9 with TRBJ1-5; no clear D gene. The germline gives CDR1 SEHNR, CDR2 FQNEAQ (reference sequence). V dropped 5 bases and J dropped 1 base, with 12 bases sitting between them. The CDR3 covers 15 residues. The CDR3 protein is CASSADPGSNQPQHF. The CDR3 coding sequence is TGTGCCAGCAGCGCTGACCCCGGGAGCAATCAGCCCCAGCATTTT. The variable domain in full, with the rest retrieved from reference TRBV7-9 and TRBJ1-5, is DTGVSQNPRHKITKRGQNVTFRCDPISEHNRLYWYRQTLGQGPEFLTYFQNEAQLEKSRLLSDRFSAERPKGSFSTLEIQRTEQGDSAMYLCASSADPGSNQPQHFGDGTRLSIL.

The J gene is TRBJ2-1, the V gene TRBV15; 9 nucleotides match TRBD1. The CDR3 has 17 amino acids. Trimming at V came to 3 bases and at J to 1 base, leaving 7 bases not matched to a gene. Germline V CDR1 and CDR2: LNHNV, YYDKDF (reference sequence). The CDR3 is CATSSDRGILSYNEQFF. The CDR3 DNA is TGTGCCACCAGCAGCGACAGGGGGATTTTGTCCTACAATGAGCAGTTCTTC.

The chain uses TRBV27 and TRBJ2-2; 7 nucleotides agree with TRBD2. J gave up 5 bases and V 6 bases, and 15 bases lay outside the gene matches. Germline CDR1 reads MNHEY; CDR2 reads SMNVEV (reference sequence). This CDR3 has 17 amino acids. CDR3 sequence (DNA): TGTGCCAGCAGCCGAGAGACTAGCCTTGGCCAAACCGGGGAGCTGTTTTTT. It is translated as CASSRETSLGQTGELFF.

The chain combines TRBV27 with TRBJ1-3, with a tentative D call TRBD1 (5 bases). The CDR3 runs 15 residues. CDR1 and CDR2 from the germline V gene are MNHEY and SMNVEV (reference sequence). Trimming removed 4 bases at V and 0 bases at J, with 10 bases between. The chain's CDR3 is CASSSTALSGNTIYF. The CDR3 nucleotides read TGTGCCAGCAGTTCGACAGCCCTCTCTGGAAACACCATATATTTT.

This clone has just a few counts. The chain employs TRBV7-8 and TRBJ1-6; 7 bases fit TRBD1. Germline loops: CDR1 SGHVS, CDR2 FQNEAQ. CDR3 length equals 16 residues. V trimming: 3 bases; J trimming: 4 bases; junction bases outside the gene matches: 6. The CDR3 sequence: CASSFRDSVYNSPLHF. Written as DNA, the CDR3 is TGTGCCAGCAGCTTCCGGGACAGCGTGTATAATTCACCCCTCCACTTT.

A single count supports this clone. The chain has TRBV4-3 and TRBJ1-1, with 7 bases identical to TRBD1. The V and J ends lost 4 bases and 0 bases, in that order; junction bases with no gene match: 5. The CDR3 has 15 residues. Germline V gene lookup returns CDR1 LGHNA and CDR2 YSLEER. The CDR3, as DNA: TGCGCCAGCAGCCCAGGGGGGATCTTGAACACTGAAGCTTTCTTT. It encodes CASSPGGILNTEAFF.

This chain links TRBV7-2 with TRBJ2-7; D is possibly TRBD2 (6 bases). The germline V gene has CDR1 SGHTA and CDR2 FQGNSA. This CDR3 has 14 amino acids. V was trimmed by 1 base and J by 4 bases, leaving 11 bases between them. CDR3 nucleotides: TGTGCCAGCAGCTTAGGCGGAGGGGTATACGAGCAGTACTTC. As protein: CASSLGGGVYEQYF.

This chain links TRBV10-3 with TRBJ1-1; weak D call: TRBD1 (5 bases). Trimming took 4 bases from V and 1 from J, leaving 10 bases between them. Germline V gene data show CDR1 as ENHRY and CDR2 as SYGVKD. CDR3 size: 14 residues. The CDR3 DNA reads TGTGCCATCAGTGCCCTGGGGCAGAACACTGAAGCTTTCTTT. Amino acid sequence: CAISALGQNTEAFF.